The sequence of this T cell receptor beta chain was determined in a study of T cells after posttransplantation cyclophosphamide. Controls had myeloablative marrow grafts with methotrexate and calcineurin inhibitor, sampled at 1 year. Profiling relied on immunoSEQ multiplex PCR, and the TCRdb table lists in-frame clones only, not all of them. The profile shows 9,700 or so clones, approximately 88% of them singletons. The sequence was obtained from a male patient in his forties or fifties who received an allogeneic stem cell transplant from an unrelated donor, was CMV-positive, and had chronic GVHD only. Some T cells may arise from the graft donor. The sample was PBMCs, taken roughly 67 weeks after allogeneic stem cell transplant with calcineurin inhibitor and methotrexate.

The CDR3 DNA reads as TGTGCCAGCAGTTTGGCCGGGGGCTCTGGAAACACCATATATTTT. Protein: CASSLAGGSGNTIYF. This chain connects TRBV13 to TRBJ1-3; D is possibly TRBD1 (5 bases). This CDR3 is 15 amino acids long. Germline assignment: CDR1 PRHDT and CDR2 FYEKMQ (reference sequence). The V end was cut by 6 bases, the J end by 0 bases, with 12 bases between.